This entry concerns a single T cell receptor beta chain. What it binds is unknown. This entry belongs to a study of Ad26.COV2.S vaccination and SARS-CoV-2 variants. Study observations and caveats: The placebo group had lower spike-specific TCR breadth than the vaccine recipients did.

The sample's treatment: about 20 received Ad26.COV2.S at low or high dose, single or two shots; 5 received placebo; per-sample allocation not given. Specimens were obtained on day 63 following the first vaccine or placebo injection. Boston hosted the donor, who was an adult aged 18-55 years. TCRdb's table, derived via immunoSEQ multiplex PCR, lists solely in-frame clones and lacks some. The table shows roughly 300,000 clones, with about 86% occurring only once. Specimen: peripheral blood, collected in a trial of Ad26.COV2.S vaccine versus placebo. The sequence was obtained from a person aged 18-65 years who received the Ad26.COV2.S COVID-19 vaccine or a placebo.

In DNA, the CDR3 is TGCGCCAGCAGCTTGGCCACAACTAATGAAAAACTGTTTTTT. Translating gives CASSLATTNEKLFF. The rearrangement uses TRBV5-1 and TRBJ1-4; D not resolved. Germline CDR1 reads SGHRS; CDR2 reads YFSETQ. V was trimmed by 0 bases and J by 0 bases, leaving 3 bases between them. The CDR3 extends over 14 amino acids.